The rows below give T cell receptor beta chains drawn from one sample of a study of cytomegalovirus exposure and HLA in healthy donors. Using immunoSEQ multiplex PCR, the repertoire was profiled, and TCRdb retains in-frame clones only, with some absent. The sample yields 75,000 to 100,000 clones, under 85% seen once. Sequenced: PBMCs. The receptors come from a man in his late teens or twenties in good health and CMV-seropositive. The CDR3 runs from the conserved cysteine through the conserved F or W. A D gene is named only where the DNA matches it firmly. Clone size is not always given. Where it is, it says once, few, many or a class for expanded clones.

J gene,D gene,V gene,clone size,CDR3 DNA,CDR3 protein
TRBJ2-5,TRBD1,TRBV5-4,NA,TGTGCCAGCAGCCTCCCAGGGGGCGTAGAGACCCAGTACTTC,CASSLPGGVETQYF
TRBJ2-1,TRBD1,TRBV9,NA,TGTGCCAGCAGCGTAGGCACGGGACAGGGGAAGTTCTTC,CASSVGTGQGKFF
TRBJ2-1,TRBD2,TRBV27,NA,TGTGCCAGCAGTTTCGCCGGGAGGAACTACAATGAGCAGTTCTTC,CASSFAGRNYNEQFF
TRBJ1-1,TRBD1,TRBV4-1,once,TGCGCCAGCAGCCAAGTGGGGACAGGGTTGACTGAAGCTTTCTTT,CASSQVGTGLTEAFF
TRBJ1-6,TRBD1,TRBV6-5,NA,TGTGCCAGCAGTTTAACTCGGACAGGGAGCGACTCACCCCTCCACTTT,CASSLTRTGSDSPLHF
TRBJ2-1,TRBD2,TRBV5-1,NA,TGCGCCAGCAGCTTGGAAGCGGGGGGTCGGAATGAGCAGTTCTTC,CASSLEAGGRNEQFF
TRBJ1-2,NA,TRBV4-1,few,TGCGCCAGCAGCCAAGACGCATATTTAGAGTTTGGCTACACCTTC,CASSQDAYLEFGYTF
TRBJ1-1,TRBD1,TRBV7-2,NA,TGTGCCAGCAGCTCCAGAGACAGGGGGCTTCTATACACTGAAGCTTTCTTT,CASSSRDRGLLYTEAFF
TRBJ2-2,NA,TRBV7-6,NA,TGTGCCAGCGGGGGACACTCGAACACCGGGGAGCTGTTTTTT,CASGGHSNTGELFF
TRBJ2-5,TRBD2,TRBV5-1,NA,TGCGCCAGCAGCTCCGGGACTAGCGGGGGGGGAGCGACTGAGACCCAGTACTTC,CASSSGTSGGGATETQYF
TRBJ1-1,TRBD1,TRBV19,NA,TGTGCCAGCAGCCAGGGACAGATGAACACTGAAGCTTTCTTT,CASSQGQMNTEAFF
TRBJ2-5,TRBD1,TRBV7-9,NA,TGTGCCAGCAGCTCGGGACAGGCCATCAATCGTGGGGAGACCCAGTACTTC,CASSSGQAINRGETQYF
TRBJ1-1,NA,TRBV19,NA,TGTGCCAGTAGTATAGTACGGGAGCTTCCCTATAGGAACACTGAAGCTTTCTTT,CASSIVRELPYRNTEAFF
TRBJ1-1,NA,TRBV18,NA,TGTGCCAGCTCACCACCGCAGGGATCGAACACTGAAGCTTTCTTT,CASSPPQGSNTEAFF
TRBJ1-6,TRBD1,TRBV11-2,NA,TGTGCCAGCAGCCCCAGGGGGGCCAGGAGTTCACCCCTCCACTTT,CASSPRGARSSPLHF
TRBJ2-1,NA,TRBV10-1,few,TGCGCCAGCAGTGAGACCCGAGGTGGGAGCTCCTACAATGAGCAGTTCTTC,CASSETRGGSSYNEQFF
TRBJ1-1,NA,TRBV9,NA,TGTGCCAGCAGCCCCACCTGGTCAGTGATGAACACTGAAGCTTTCTTT,CASSPTWSVMNTEAFF
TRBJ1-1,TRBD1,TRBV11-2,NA,TGTGCCAGCAGCTTAGTCCTGGGACAGGGCGAAGAAGCTTTCTTT,CASSLVLGQGEEAFF
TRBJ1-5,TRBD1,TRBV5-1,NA,TGCGCCAGCAGCTTATCGGGACAGGATAGTGAGCCCCAGCATTTT,CASSLSGQDSEPQHF
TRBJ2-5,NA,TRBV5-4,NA,TGTGCCAGCAGCTTGGAGGGGATCCAAGAGACCCAGTACTTC,CASSLEGIQETQYF
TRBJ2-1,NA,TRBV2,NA,TGTGCCAGCGGAAGACAGGAAGAATACAATGAGCAGTTCTTC,CASGRQEEYNEQFF
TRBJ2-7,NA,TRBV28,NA,TGTGCCAGCAGTTTGGGGAGCTCCTACGAGCAGTACTTC,CASSLGSSYEQYF
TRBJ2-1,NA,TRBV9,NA,TGTGCCAGCAGCGTGGAGGGGGGGAGCTCCTACAATGAGCAGTTCTTC,CASSVEGGSSYNEQFF
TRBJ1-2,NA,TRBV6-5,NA,TGTGCCAGCAGCATTACGGGAAGCTATGGCTACACCTTC,CASSITGSYGYTF
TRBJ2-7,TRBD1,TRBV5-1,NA,TGCGCCAGCAGCTCGGGGACAGGGGCCTACGAGCAGTACTTC,CASSSGTGAYEQYF
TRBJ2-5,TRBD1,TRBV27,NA,TGTGCCAGCAGTAGAGGACGGACAGGGGGCGAGACCCAGTACTTC,CASSRGRTGGETQYF
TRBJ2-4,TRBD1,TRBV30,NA,TGTGCCTGGAGGGACAGGGCCAAAAACATTCAGTACTTC,CAWRDRAKNIQYF
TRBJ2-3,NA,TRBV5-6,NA,TGTGCCAGCAGCTTAGGCGGCACGGATACGCAGTATTTT,CASSLGGTDTQYF
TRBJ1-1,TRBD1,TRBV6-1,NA,TGTGCCAGCAGTGAGAGGGGGACAGTTAAAAATAAAGCTTTCTTT,CASSERGTVKNKAFF
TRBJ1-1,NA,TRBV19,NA,TGTGCCAGTAAGGTCGGGGGTGGCACTGAAGCTTTCTTT,CASKVGGGTEAFF
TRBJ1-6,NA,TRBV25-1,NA,TGTGCCAGCACTAGGACAGTTAATTCACCCCTCCACTTT,CASTRTVNSPLHF
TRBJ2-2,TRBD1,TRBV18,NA,TGTGCCAGCTCACCCAGCGTGGGGACAGGGAGAAGCACCGGGGAGCTGTTTTTT,CASSPSVGTGRSTGELFF
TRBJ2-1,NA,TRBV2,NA,TGTGCCAGCGTCCCTCCGGGACAACTTTTTAATGAGCAGTTCTTC,CASVPPGQLFNEQFF
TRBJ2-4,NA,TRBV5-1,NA,TGCGCCAGCAGCTTGGAATCTAGCCGCTCGGGCAAAAACATTCAGTACTTC,CASSLESSRSGKNIQYF
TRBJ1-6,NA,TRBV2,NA,TGTGCCAGCGGTGGTTCGACAGTGACCAATTCACCCCTCCACTTT,CASGGSTVTNSPLHF
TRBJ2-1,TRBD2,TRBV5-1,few,TGCGCCAGCAGTTTTCCTAGTAACGGGGGAGCGGGGTACAATGAGCAGTTCTTC,CASSFPSNGGAGYNEQFF
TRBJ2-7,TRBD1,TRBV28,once,TGTGCCAGCAGTAGACTCGGACAGGGCTCCTACGAGCAGTACTTC,CASSRLGQGSYEQYF